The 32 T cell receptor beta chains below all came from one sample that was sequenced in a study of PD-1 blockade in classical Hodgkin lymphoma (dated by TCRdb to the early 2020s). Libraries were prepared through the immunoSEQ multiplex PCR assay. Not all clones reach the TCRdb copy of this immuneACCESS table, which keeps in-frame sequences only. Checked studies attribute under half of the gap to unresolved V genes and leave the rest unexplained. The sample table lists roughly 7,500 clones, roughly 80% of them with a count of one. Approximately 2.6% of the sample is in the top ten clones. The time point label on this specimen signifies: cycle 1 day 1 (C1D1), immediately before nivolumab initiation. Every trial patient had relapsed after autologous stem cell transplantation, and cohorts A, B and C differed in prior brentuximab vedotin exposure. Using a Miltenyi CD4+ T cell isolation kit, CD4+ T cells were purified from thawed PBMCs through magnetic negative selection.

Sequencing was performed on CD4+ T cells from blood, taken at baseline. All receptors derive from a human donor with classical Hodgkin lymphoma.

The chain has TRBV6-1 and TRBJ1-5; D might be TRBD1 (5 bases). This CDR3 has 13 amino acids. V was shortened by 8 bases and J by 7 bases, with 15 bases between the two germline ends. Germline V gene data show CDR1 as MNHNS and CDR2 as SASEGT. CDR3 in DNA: TGTGCCAGCCATGTGCCAGGGACGCAGCCCCAGCATTTT. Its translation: CASHVPGTQPQHF.

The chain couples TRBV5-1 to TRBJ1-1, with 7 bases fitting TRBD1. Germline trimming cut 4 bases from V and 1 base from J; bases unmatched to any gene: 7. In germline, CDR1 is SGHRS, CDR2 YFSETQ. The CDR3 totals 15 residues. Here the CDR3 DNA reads TGCGCCAGCAGCACAAACCGGGACAGGAACACTGAAGCTTTCTTT. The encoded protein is CASSTNRDRNTEAFF. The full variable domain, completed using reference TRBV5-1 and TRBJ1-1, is KAGVTQTPRYLIKTRGQQVTLSCSPISGHRSVSWYQQTPGQGLQFLFEYFSETQRNKGNFPGRFSGRQFSNSRSEMNVSTLELGDSALYLCASSTNRDRNTEAFFGQGTRLTVV.

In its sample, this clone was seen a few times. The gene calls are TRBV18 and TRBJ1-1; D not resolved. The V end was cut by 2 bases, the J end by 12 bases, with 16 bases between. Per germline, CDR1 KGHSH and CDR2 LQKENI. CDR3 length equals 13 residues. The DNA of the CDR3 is TGTGCCAGCTCACCAAAGGGAGACGGACGAACTTTCTTT. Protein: CASSPKGDGRTFF.

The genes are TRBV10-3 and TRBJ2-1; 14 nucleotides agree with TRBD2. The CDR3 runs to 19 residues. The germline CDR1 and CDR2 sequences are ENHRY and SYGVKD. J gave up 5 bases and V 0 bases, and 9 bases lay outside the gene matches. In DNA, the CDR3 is TGTGCCATCAGTGAGTCGATAGGGACTAGCGGGAGTACCCACAATGAGCAGTTCTTC. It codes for CAISESIGTSGSTHNEQFF.

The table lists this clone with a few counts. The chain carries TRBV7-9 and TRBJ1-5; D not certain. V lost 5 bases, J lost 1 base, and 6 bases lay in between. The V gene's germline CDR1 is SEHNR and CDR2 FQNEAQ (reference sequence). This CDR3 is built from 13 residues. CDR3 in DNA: TGTGCCAGCAGCCGTGACAGCAATCAGCCCCAGCATTTT. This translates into CASSRDSNQPQHF.

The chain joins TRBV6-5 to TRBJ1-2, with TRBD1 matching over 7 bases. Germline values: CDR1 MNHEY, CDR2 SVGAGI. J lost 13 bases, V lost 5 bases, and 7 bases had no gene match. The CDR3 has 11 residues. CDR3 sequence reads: CASSQGGAFTF. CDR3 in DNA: TGTGCCAGCAGTCAGGGGGGGGCCTTCACCTTC.

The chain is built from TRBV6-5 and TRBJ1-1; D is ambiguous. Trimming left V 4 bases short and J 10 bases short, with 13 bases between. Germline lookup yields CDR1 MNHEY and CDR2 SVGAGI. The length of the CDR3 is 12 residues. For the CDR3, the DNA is TGTGCCAGCAGTTGGAGGGAGGGAATAGCTTTCTTT. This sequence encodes CASSWREGIAFF.

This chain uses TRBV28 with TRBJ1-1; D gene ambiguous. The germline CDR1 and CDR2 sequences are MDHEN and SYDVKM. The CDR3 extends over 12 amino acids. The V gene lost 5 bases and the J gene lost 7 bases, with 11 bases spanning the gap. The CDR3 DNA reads TGTGCCAGCAGTCCCCAGTTTGATGAAGCTTTCTTT. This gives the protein CASSPQFDEAFF.

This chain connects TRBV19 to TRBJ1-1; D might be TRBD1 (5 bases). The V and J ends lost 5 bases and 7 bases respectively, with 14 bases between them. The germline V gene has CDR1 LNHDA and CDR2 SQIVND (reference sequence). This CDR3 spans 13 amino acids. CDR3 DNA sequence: TGTGCCAGTAGTCCCCAGGGATCCCTTGAAGCTTTCTTT. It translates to CASSPQGSLEAFF.

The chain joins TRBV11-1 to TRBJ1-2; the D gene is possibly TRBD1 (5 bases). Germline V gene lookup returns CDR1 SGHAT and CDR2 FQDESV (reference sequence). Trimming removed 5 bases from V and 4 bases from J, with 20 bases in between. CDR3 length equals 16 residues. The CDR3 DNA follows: TGTGCCAGCAGCCAGTATGGGACTACGGAGAGCTATGGCTACACCTTC. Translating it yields CASSQYGTTESYGYTF.

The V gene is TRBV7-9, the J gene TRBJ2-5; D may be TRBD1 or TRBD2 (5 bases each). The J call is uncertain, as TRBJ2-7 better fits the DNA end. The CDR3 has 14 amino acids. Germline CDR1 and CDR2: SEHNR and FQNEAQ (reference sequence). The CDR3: CASSFGTATYEQYF. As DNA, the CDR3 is TGTGCCAGCAGCTTTGGGACCGCGACCTACGAGCAGTACTTC.

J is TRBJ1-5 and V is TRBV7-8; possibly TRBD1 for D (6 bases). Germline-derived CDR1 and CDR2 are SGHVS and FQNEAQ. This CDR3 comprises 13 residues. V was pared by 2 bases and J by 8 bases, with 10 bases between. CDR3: CASSLPGAKPQHF. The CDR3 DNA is TGTGCCAGCAGCTTACCGGGGGCTAAGCCCCAGCATTTT.

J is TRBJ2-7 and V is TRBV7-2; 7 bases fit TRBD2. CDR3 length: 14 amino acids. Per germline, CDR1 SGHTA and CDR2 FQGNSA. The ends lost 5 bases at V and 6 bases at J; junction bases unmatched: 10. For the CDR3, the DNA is TGTGCCAGCAGCCCGACTAGCTCTCTGGGCGAGCAGTACTTC. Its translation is CASSPTSSLGEQYF.

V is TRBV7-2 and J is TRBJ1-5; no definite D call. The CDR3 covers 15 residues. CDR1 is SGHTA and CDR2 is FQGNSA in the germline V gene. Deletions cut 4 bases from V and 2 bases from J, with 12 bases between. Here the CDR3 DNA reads TGTGCCAGCAGCTGGAGAAGGGAGGGCAATCAGCCCCAGCATTTT. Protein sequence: CASSWRREGNQPQHF.

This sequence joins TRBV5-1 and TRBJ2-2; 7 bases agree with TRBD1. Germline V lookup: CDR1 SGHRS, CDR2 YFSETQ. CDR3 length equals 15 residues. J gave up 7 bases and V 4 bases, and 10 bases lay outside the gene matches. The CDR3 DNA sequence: TGCGCCAGCAGCCTAGGGACAGTCCAAGGCGGGGAGCTGTTTTTT. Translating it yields CASSLGTVQGGELFF.

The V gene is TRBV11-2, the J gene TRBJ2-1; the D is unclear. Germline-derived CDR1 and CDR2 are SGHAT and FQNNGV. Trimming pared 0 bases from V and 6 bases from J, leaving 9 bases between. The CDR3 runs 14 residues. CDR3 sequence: CASSLDYSINEQFF. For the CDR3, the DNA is TGTGCCAGCAGCTTAGACTATTCCATCAATGAGCAGTTCTTC.

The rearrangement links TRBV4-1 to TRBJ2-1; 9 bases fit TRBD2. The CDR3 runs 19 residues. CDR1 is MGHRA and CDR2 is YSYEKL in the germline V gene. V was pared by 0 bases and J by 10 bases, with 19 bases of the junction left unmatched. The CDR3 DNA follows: TGCGCCAGCAGCCAAGAGAGGAGGGTGGCGGGAGGGAGTAGAGGGGAGCAGTTCTTC. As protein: CASSQERRVAGGSRGEQFF.

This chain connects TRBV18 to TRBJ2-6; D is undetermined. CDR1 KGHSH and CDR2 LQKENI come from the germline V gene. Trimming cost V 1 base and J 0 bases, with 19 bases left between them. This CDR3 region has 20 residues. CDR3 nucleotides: TGTGCCAGCTCACCACGTGTGGCAGGTGGTTCCCTCTCTGGGGCCAACGTCCTGACTTTC. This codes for CASSPRVAGGSLSGANVLTF.

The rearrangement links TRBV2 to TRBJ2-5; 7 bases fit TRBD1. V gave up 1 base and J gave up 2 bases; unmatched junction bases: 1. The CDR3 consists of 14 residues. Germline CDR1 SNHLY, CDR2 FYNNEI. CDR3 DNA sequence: TGTGCCAGCAGTGAAGACAGGGGACAAGAGACCCAGTACTTC. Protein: CASSEDRGQETQYF.

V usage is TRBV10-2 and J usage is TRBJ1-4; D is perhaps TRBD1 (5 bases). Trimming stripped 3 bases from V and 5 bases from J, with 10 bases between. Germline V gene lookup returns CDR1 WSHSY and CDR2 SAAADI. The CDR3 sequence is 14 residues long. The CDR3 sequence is CASSDPGGNEKLFF. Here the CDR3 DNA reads TGCGCCAGCAGTGACCCCGGGGGGAATGAAAAACTGTTTTTT.

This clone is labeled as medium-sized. CDR3 sequence reads: CASSLLLSNEQFF. As DNA, the CDR3 is TGTGCCAGCAGCTTGCTATTGAGCAATGAGCAGTTCTTC. The chain combines TRBV5-6 with TRBJ2-1; D is undetermined. CDR3 length: 13 amino acids. In germline, CDR1 is SGHDT, CDR2 YYEEEE. The V end lost 1 base, the J end lost 6 bases, and 8 bases lay between the germline ends.

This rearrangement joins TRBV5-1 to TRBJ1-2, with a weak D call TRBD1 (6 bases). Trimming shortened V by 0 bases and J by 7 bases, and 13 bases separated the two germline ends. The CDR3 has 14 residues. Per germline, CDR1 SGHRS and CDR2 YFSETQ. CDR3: CASSLEGGPGGYTF. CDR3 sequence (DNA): TGCGCCAGCAGCTTGGAGGGGGGCCCAGGTGGCTACACCTTC.

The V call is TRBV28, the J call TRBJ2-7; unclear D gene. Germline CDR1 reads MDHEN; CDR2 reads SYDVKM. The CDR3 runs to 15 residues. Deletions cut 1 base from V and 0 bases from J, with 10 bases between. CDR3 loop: CASSLLVPSSYEQYF. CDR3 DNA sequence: TGTGCCAGCAGTTTATTGGTCCCGAGCTCCTACGAGCAGTACTTC.

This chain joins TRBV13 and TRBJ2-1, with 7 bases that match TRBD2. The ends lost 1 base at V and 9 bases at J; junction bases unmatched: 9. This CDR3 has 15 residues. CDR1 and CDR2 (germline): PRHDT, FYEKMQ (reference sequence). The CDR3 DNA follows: TGTGCCAGCAGCTTAGCGGCAACTAGCGATGGTGAGCAGTTCTTC. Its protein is CASSLAATSDGEQFF.

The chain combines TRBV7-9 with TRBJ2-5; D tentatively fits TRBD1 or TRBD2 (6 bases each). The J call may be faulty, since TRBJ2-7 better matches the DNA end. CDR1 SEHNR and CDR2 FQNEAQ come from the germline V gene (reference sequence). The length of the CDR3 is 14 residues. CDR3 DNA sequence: TGTGCCAGCAGCGCTAGGGGGAGGTTATACGAGCAGTACTTC. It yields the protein CASSARGRLYEQYF.

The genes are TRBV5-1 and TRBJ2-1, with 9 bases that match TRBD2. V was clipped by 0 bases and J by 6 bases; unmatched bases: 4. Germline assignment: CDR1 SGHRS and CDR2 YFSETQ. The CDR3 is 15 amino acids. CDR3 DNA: TGCGCCAGCAGCTTGGCTAGCGGGATTGTCAATGAGCAGTTCTTC. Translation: CASSLASGIVNEQFF. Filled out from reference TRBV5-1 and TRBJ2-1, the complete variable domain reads KAGVTQTPRYLIKTRGQQVTLSCSPISGHRSVSWYQQTPGQGLQFLFEYFSETQRNKGNFPGRFSGRQFSNSRSEMNVSTLELGDSALYLCASSLASGIVNEQFFGPGTRLTVL.

CDR3 amino acids: CASSRWRTSTDTQYF. The DNA of the CDR3 is TGTGCCAGTAGTCGGTGGAGGACAAGCACAGATACGCAGTATTTT. The genes are TRBV19 and TRBJ2-3; D is perhaps TRBD1 or TRBD2 (5 bases each). The CDR3 contains 15 residues. Trimming removed 5 bases from V and 0 bases from J, with 12 bases in between. Germline V CDR1 and CDR2: LNHDA, SQIVND (reference sequence).

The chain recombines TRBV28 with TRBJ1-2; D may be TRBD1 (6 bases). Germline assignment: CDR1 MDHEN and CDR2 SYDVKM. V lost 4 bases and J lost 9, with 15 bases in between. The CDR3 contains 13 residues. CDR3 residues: CASSSSDRRRYTF. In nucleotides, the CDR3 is TGTGCCAGCAGTTCGTCGGACAGAAGGCGCTACACCTTC.

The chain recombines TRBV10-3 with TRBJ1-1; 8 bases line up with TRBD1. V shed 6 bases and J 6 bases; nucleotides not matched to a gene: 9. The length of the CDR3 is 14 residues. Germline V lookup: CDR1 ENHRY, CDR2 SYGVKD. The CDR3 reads CAISADRDVSEAFF. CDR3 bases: TGTGCCATCAGCGCGGACAGGGACGTCTCTGAAGCTTTCTTT.

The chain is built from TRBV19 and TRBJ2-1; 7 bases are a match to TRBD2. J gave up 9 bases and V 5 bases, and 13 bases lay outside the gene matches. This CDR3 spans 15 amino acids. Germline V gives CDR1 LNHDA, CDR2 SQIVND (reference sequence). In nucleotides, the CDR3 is TGTGCCAGTAGTCCTCAAGCGGGAATCCCCAGTGAGCAGTTCTTC. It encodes CASSPQAGIPSEQFF.

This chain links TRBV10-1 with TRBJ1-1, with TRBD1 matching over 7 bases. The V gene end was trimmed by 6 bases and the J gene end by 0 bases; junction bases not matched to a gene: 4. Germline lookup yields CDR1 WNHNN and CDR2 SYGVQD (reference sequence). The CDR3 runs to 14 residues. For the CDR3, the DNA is TGCGCCAGCAGCACCGGGACAGTGAACACTGAAGCTTTCTTT. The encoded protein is CASSTGTVNTEAFF.

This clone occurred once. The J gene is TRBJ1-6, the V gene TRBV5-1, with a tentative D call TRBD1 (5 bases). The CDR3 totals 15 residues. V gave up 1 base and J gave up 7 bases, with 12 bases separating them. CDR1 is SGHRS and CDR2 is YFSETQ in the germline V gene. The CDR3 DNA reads TGCGCCAGCAGCTTGCAACAGGATAACAATTCACCCCTCCACTTT. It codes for CASSLQQDNNSPLHF.